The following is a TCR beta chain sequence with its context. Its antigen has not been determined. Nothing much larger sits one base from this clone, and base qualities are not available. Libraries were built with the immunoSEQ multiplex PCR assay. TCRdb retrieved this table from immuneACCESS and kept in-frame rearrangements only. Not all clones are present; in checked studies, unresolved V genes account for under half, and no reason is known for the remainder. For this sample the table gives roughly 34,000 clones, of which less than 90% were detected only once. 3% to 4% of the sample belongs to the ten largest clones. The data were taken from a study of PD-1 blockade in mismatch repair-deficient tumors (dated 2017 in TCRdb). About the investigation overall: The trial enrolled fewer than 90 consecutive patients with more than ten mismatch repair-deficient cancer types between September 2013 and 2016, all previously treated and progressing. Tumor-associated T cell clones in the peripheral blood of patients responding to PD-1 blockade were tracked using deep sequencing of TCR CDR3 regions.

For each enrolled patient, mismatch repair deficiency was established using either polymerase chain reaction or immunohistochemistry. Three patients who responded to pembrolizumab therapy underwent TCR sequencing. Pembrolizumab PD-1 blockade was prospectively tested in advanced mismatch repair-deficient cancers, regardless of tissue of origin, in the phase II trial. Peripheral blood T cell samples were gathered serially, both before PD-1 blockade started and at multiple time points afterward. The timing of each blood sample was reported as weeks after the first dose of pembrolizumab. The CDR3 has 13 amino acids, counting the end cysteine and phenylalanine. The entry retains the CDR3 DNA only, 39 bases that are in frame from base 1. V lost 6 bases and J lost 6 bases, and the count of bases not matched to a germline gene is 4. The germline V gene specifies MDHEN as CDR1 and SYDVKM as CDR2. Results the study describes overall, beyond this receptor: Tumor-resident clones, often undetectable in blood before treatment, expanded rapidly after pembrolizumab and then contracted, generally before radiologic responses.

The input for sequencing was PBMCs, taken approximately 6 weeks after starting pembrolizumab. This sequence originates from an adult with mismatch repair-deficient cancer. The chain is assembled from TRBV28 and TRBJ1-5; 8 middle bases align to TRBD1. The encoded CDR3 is CASRGQVGQPQHF. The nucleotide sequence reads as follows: TGTGCCAGCAGGGGACAGGTGGGTCAGCCCCAGCATTTT.